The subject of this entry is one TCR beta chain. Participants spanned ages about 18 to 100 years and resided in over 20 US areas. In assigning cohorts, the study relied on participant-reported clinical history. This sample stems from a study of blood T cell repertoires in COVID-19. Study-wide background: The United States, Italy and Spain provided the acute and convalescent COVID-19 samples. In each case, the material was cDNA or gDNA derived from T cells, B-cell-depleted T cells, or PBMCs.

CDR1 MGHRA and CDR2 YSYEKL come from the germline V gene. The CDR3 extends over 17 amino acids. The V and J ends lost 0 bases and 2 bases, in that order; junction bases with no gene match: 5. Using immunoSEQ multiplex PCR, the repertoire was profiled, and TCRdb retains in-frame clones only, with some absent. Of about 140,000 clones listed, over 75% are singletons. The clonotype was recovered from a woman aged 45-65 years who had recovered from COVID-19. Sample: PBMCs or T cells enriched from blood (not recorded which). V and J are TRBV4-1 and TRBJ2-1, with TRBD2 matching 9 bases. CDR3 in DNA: TGCGCCAGCAGCCAAGAAGGAGAGCGGGGGGCCTACAATGAGCAGTTCTTC. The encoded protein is CASSQEGERGAYNEQFF.